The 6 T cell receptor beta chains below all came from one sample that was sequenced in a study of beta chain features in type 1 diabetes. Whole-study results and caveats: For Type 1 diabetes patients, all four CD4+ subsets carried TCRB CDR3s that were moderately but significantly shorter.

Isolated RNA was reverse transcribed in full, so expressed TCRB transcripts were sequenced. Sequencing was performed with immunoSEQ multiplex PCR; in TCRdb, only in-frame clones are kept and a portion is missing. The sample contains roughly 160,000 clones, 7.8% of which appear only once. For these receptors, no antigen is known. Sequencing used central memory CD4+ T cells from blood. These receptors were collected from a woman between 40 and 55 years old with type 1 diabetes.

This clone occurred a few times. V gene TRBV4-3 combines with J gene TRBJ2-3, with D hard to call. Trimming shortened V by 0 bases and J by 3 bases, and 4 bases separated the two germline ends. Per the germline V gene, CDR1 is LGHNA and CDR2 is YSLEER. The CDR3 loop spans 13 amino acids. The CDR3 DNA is TGCGCCAGCAGCCAAGAAGCTACAGATACGCAGTATTTT. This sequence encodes CASSQEATDTQYF.

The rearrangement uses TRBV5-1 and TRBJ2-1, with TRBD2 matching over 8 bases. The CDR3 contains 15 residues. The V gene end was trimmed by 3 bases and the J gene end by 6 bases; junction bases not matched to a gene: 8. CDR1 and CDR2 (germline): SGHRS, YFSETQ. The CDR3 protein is CASSSISGKINEQFF. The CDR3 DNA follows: TGCGCCAGCAGCTCGATTAGCGGGAAAATCAATGAGCAGTTCTTC.

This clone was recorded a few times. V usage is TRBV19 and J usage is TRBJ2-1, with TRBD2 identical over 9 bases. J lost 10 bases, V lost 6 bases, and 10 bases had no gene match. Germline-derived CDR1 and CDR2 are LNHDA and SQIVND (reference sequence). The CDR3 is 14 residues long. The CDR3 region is CASRSFAGGQEQFF. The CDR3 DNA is TGTGCCAGTAGATCTTTTGCGGGAGGGCAGGAGCAGTTCTTC. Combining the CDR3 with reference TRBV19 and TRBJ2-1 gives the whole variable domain DGGITQSPKYLFRKEGQNVTLSCEQNLNHDAMYWYRQDPGQGLRLIYYSQIVNDFQKGDIAEGYSVSREKKESFPLTVTSAQKNPTAFYLCASRSFAGGQEQFFGPGTRLTVL.

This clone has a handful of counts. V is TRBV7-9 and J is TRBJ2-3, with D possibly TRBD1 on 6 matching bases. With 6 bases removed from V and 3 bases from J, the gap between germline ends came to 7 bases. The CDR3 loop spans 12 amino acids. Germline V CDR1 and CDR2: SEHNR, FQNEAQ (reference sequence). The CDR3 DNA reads TGTGCCAGCAGAGGGGGTACAGATACGCAGTATTTT. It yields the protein CASRGGTDTQYF.

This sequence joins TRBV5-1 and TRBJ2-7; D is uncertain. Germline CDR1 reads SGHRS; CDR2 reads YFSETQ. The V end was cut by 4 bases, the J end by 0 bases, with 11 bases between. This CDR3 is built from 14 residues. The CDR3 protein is CASSLSRSSYEQYF. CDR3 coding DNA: TGCGCCAGCAGCCTGTCCCGGAGCTCCTACGAGCAGTACTTC.

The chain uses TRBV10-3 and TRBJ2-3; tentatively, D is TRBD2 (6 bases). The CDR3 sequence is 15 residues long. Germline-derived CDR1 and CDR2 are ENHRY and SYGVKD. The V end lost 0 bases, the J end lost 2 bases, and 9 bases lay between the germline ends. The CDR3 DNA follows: TGTGCCATCAGTGAGTCGCGGGATATCACAGATACGCAGTATTTT. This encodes CAISESRDITDTQYF.